This T cell receptor beta chain was sequenced in a study of T cell changes during pregnancy in multiple sclerosis. Measured with immunoSEQ multiplex PCR; TCRdb has only the in-frame clones, and not every one. Of roughly 55,000 clones listed, 80% to 95% are singletons. This CDR3 has 15 amino acids. Trimming removed 4 bases from V and 2 bases from J, with 12 bases in between. Germline-derived CDR1 and CDR2 are SGHTA and FQGNSA. The rearrangement uses TRBV7-2 and TRBJ1-3, with D possibly being TRBD1 (6 bases). The sequence was obtained from a female donor in good health, enrolled as a control in a pregnancy study. This specimen was CD4+ T cells from peripheral blood mononuclear cells, taken after pregnancy. CDR3 bases: TGTGCCAGCAGCTCCCAGGGGTTCCCTGGAAACACCATATATTTT. Translated: CASSSQGFPGNTIYF.